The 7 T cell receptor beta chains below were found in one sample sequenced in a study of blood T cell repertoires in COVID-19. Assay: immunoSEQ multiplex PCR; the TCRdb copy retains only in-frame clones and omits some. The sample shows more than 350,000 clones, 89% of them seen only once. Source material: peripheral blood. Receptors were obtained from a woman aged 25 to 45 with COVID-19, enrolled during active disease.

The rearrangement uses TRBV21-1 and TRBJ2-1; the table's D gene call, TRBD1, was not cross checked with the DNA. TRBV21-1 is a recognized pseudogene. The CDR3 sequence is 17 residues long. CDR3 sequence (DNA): TGTGCCAGCAGCAAACCGGGGACGGCAGGGGCATACAATGAGCAGTTCTTC. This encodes CASSKPGTAGAYNEQFF.

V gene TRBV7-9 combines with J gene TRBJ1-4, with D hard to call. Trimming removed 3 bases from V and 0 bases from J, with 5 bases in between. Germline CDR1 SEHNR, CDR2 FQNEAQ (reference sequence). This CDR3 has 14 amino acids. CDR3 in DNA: TGTGCCAGCAGCTTGTTATCAACTAATGAAAAACTGTTTTTT. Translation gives CASSLLSTNEKLFF.

The CDR3 DNA follows: TGTGCCAGCAGCTTGGGTCCCTTTACAGGACGCAATCAGCCCCAGCATTTT. It yields the protein CASSLGPFTGRNQPQHF. This sequence joins TRBV5-6 and TRBJ1-5, with D possibly matching TRBD1 (5 bases). Trimming stripped 0 bases from V and 2 bases from J, with 15 bases between. The germline CDR1 and CDR2 sequences are SGHDT and YYEEEE. This CDR3 spans 17 amino acids.

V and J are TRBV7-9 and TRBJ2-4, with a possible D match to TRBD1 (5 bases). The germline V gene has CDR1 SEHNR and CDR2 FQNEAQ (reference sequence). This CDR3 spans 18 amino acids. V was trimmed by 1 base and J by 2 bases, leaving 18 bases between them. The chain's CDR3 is CASSLVFTEVGPKNIQYF. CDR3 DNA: TGTGCCAGCAGCTTAGTATTCACAGAAGTGGGGCCCAAAAACATTCAGTACTTC.

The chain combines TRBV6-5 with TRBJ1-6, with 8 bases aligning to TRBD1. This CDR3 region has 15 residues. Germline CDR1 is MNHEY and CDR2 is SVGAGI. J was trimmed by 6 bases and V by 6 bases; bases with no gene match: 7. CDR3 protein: CASRGGTGPNSPLHF. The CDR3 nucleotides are TGTGCCAGCAGGGGGGGGACAGGCCCTAATTCACCCCTCCACTTT.

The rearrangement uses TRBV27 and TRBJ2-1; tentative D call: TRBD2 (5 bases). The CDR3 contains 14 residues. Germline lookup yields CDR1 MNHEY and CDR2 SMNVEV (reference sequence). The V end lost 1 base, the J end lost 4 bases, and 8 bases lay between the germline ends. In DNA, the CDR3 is TGTGCCAGCAGTTTATACGGGGTATACAATGAGCAGTTCTTC. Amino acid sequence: CASSLYGVYNEQFF.

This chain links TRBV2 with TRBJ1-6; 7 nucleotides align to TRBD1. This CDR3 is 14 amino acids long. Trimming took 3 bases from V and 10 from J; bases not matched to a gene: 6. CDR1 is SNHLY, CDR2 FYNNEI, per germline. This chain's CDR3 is CASSDEGGESPLHF. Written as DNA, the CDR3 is TGTGCCAGCAGTGATGAAGGGGGCGAATCACCCCTCCACTTT.